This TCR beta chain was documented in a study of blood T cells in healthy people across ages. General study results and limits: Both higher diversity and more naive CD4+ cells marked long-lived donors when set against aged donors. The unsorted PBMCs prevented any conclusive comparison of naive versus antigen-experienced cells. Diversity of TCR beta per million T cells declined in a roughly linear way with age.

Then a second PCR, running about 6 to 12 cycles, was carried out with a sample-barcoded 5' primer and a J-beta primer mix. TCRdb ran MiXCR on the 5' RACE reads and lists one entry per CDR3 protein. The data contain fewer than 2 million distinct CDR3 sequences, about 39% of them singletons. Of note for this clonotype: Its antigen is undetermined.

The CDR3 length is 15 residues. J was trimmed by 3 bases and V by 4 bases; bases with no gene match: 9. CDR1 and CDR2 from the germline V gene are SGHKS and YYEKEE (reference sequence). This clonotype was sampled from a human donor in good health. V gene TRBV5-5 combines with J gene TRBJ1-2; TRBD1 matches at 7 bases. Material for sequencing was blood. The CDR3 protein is CASSLTGQPHYGYTF. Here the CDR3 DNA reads TGTGCCAGCAGCCTAACGGGACAGCCTCACTATGGCTACACCTTC.